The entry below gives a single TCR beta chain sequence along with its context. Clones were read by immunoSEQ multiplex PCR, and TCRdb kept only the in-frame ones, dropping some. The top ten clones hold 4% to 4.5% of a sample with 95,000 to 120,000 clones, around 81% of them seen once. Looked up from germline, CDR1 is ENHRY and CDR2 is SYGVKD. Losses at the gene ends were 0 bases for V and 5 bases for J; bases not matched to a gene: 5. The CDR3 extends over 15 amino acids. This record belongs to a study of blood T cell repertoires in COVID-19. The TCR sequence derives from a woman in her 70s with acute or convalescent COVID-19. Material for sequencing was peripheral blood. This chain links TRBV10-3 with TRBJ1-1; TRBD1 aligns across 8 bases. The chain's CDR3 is CAISESGTGGTEAFF. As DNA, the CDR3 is TGTGCCATCAGTGAGTCCGGGACAGGCGGGACTGAAGCTTTCTTT.